These T cell receptor beta chains were read from a single sample in a study of regulatory T cells in long-lasting Graves disease. Each CDR3 protein is one row after TCRdb ran MiXCR on the multiplex PCR reads. The sample contains 400,000 to 550,000 distinct CDR3 sequences, 15% to 20% of which appear only once. This sample was also put to use in a study of T cells in Graves' hyperthyroidism and ophthalmopathy.

The sample here was peripheral blood mononuclear cells (PBMCs), taken at new diagnosis, from a patient treated with antithyroid drugs. The receptors stem from a woman between 18 and 29 years old with Graves disease. CDR3s include the opening cysteine and the closing phenylalanine or tryptophan. Fields, in order: D gene, V gene, clone size, J gene, CDR3 DNA, CDR3 protein. A D gene is named only where the DNA matches it firmly. Rows may omit the clone size; those that give it use once, few, many or a size class.

-,TRBV27,many,TRBJ1-2,TGTGCCAGCAGTTTTGATAAAGGGAGCGCGAGCTATGGCTACACCTTC,CASSFDKGSASYGYTF
-,TRBV5-6,-,TRBJ2-2,TGTGCCAGCAACCAGGGACTTACGGGGACCGGGGAGCTGTTTTTT,CASNQGLTGTGELFF
-,TRBV3-1,many,TRBJ2-5,TGTGCCAGCAGCCTGGGGCAGACCCGGTACTTC,CASSLGQTRYF
-,TRBV10-3,many,TRBJ2-5,TGTGCCATCAGTGAGTCTACAGGGCAAGAGACCCAGTACTTC,CAISESTGQETQYF
-,TRBV5-5,-,TRBJ2-7,TGTGCCACCTACGAGCAGTACTTC,CATYEQYF
TRBD2,TRBV10-2,many,TRBJ2-7,TGCGCCAGCAGACCCGGGGGGGGCTTGGACGAGCAGTACTTC,CASRPGGGLDEQYF
TRBD2,TRBV20-1,many,TRBJ2-5,TGCAGTGCTAGGCTACTAGCGAAAGAGACCCAGTACTTC,CSARLLAKETQYF
-,TRBV10-3,few,TRBJ2-5,TGTGCCATCAGTGATAGACAGTCGGAGACCCAGTACTTC,CAISDRQSETQYF
-,TRBV20-1,many,TRBJ1-5,TGCAGTGCTAGGCCTAGTCTCAATCAGCCCCAGCATTTT,CSARPSLNQPQHF
-,TRBV12-3/TRBV12-4,few,TRBJ1-1,TGTGCCAGCAGTTTTCGGGGCCCTGAAGCTTTCTTT,CASSFRGPEAFF
TRBD2,TRBV10-3,few,TRBJ2-3,TGTGCCATCAGTGAGTCTAAGACTAGCGGGAGGACAGATACGCAGTATTTT,CAISESKTSGRTDTQYF
TRBD1,TRBV6-1,many,TRBJ1-6,TGTGCCAGCATCTCGGACAGGCTTAATTCACCCCTCCACTTT,CASISDRLNSPLHF
-,TRBV6-2/TRBV6-3,many,TRBJ2-4,TGTGCCAGCAGTTACGGGGGGTCGGGCAAAAACATTCAGTACTTC,CASSYGGSGKNIQYF
TRBD2,TRBV7-9,few,TRBJ2-1,TGTGCCAGCAGCTCCGGACTAGCGGGAGGAACTGAGCAGTTCTTC,CASSSGLAGGTEQFF
TRBD1,TRBV12-3/TRBV12-4,-,TRBJ1-1,TGTGCCAGCACCATAAGGGAGGGGGCTAGCGCTTTCTTT,CASTIREGASAFF
-,TRBV20-1,many,TRBJ2-4,TGCAGTGCTCGAGACGGCAGAAGCAAAAACATTCAGTACTTC,CSARDGRSKNIQYF
-,TRBV12-3/TRBV12-4,many,TRBJ2-2,TGTGCCAGCAGTTCCGGGTCCGGGGAGCTGTTTTTT,CASSSGSGELFF
TRBD2,TRBV24-1,-,TRBJ2-3,TGTGCCACCAGTGATACTCGGACTAGTGGTGATACGCAGTATTTT,CATSDTRTSGDTQYF
-,TRBV7-8,few,TRBJ2-2,TGTGCCAGCAGCCCCGAATCAGCGAACACCGGGGAGCTGTTTTTT,CASSPESANTGELFF
TRBD2,TRBV20-1,many,TRBJ2-4,TGCAGTGCTTCAGGACTAGCGGGAGGGCCTGAGAACATTCAGTACTTC,CSASGLAGGPENIQYF
-,TRBV6-1,-,TRBJ2-2,TGTGCCAGCAGGCGCTTACAGGGCCCGAACACCGGGGAGCTGTTTTTT,CASRRLQGPNTGELFF
-,TRBV2,many,TRBJ2-3,TGTGCCAGCAGTGAAGCAGGCGATACGCAGTATTTT,CASSEAGDTQYF
TRBD2,TRBV5-1,few,TRBJ2-1,TGCGCCAGCAGCTTTGACCCGGGACTATCCAATGAGCAGTTCTTC,CASSFDPGLSNEQFF
-,TRBV19,-,TRBJ2-5,TGTGCCAGTAGTTACGGGACCCCGAGAGAGACCCAGTACTTC,CASSYGTPRETQYF
-,TRBV7-9,few,TRBJ2-7,TGTGCCAGCACCTCTGGACTTCTCTACGAACAGTACTTC,CASTSGLLYEQYF
-,TRBV7-9,few,TRBJ2-5,TGTGCCAGCAGCTATAGTGGGGCCACCACGAACAAAAGGGGCCGTCTGACCCAGTACTTC,CASSYSGATTNKRGRLTQYF
TRBD2,TRBV30,-,TRBJ2-3,TGTGCCTGGAAGGGTCCCGGCGGGAGGATAGGAGATACGCAGTATTTT,CAWKGPGGRIGDTQYF
-,TRBV6-1,many,TRBJ2-1,TGTGCCAGCAGTAACAAGCCGGGGCTGGCCGACGAACAGTTCTTC,CASSNKPGLADEQFF